The 30 T cell receptor beta chains in this list originate from one sample, sequenced in a study of T cells in Graves' hyperthyroidism and ophthalmopathy. RNA transcripts served as the template for amplifying TCR beta CDR3 regions. The HTBI set primed first-round TCR CDR3 RT-PCR. TCRdb reanalysed the multiplex PCR reads using MiXCR and keeps one entry per CDR3 protein. The profile shows hundreds of thousands of distinct CDR3 sequences, approximately 15% of them singletons. Sequenced input: blood. The receptors stem from a woman aged 55-69 years with Graves' ophthalmopathy.

This clonotype was detected ten times or more. The CDR3 region has the DNA TGCGCCAGCAGCTTGGTCGAGGACACAGATACGCAGTATTTT. Translating gives CASSLVEDTDTQYF. V and J are TRBV5-1 and TRBJ2-3, with D hard to call. CDR3 length equals 14 residues. V lost 0 bases, J lost 2 bases, and 7 bases lay in between. Looked up from germline, CDR1 is SGHRS and CDR2 is YFSETQ.

This clonotype was detected ten times or more. The rearrangement links TRBV12-3 or TRBV12-4 to TRBJ1-3; 8 bases fit TRBD1. Trimming at V came to 6 bases and at J to 0 bases, leaving 7 bases not matched to a gene. The CDR3 consists of 16 residues. The CDR3 nucleotides are TGTGCCAGCAGGGACAGGGCGTTTTCCTCTGGAAACACCATATATTTT. Translating it yields CASRDRAFSSGNTIYF.

This clonotype was seen repeatedly, ten times or more. This chain connects TRBV6-5 to TRBJ2-6; D not certain. V was cut by 0 bases and J by 2 bases, with 8 bases left in between. CDR3 size: 16 residues. Germline V lookup: CDR1 MNHEY, CDR2 SVGAGI. The CDR3: CASSYSSFAGANVLTF. The CDR3 coding sequence is TGTGCCAGCAGTTACTCGTCTTTTGCTGGGGCCAACGTCCTGACTTTC.

This clonotype was observed a handful of times. The chain is built from TRBV6-2 or TRBV6-3 and TRBJ2-3; TRBD2 matches at 8 bases. Germline V CDR1 and CDR2: MNHEY, SVGEGT. Trimming took 6 bases from V and 2 from J; bases not matched to a gene: 4. This CDR3 is built from 14 residues. CDR3 DNA sequence: TGTGCCAGCAGGGAGGGACTAGTCACAGATACGCAGTATTTT. Protein product: CASREGLVTDTQYF.

In this sample, this clonotype turned up a few times. The genes are TRBV7-6 and TRBJ2-7; no reliable D call. Germline V gene sequence: CDR1 SGHVS, CDR2 FNYEAQ. The ends were cut back, 5 bases at V and 7 bases at J, with 12 bases in the middle. The CDR3 runs 12 residues. The CDR3 DNA reads as TGTGCCAGCAGCCCGCTAGTCGAGGAGCAGTACTTC. Translated, it gives CASSPLVEEQYF. The variable domain in full, completed from reference TRBV7-6 and TRBJ2-7, reads GAGVSQSPRYKVTKRGQDVALRCDPISGHVSLYWYRQALGQGPEFLTYFNYEAQQDKSGLPNDRFSAERPEGSISTLTIQRTEQRDSAMYRCASSPLVEEQYFGPGTRLTVT.

This clonotype was picked up many times. The chain carries TRBV20-1 and TRBJ2-3; D is unresolved. This CDR3 is 13 amino acids long. CDR1 and CDR2 from the germline V gene are DFQATT and SNEGSKA (reference sequence). The V end was cut by 1 base, the J end by 2 bases, with 7 bases between. CDR3 protein: CSARAPYTDTQYF. The CDR3 coding sequence is TGCAGTGCTAGAGCCCCCTACACAGATACGCAGTATTTT.

This clonotype has just a few counts. This sequence joins TRBV7-2 and TRBJ2-1, with D possibly called TRBD1 or TRBD2 (6 bases each). V was trimmed by 8 bases and J by 0 bases, leaving 11 bases between them. This CDR3 spans 14 amino acids. CDR1 and CDR2 (germline): SGHTA, FQGNSA. For the CDR3, the DNA is TGTGCCAGCCTGGGGGGCGGCTCCTACAATGAGCAGTTCTTC. It yields the protein CASLGGGSYNEQFF. Looking up the rest from reference TRBV7-2 and TRBJ2-1 gives the full variable domain: GAGVSQSPSNKVTEKGKDVELRCDPISGHTALYWYRQSLGQGLEFLIYFQGNSAPDKSGLPSDRFSAERTGGSVSTLTIQRTQQEDSAVYLCASLGGGSYNEQFFGPGTRLTVL.

This clonotype was seen many times. The chain has TRBV7-8 and TRBJ2-5; D is possibly TRBD2 (6 bases). V was clipped by 1 base and J by 3 bases, with 18 bases between them. The CDR3 spans 17 residues. The germline gives CDR1 SGHVS, CDR2 FQNEAQ. The CDR3 nucleotides are TGTGCCAGCAGCTTAGTATGGGGGAGGACGGTAGAAGAGACCCAGTACTTC. Translated: CASSLVWGRTVEETQYF.

This clonotype occurred a few times. The V and J genes are TRBV19 and TRBJ2-1, with 8 bases aligning to TRBD1. Germline lookup yields CDR1 LNHDA and CDR2 SQIVND (reference sequence). Trimming cost V 3 bases and J 3 bases; bases outside gene matches: 19. The CDR3 totals 20 residues. The CDR3 DNA follows: TGTGCCAGTAGTATTAACCCTTTGACGGACAGGGTCGGTCTCTACAATGAGCAGTTCTTC. This codes for CASSINPLTDRVGLYNEQFF.

The chain combines TRBV5-1 with TRBJ2-5, with TRBD2 matching over 8 bases. Trimming removed 2 bases from V and 0 bases from J; junction bases left unmatched: 18. Germline V gene lookup returns CDR1 SGHRS and CDR2 YFSETQ. This CDR3 is built from 20 residues. The CDR3 coding sequence is TGCGCCAGCAGCTTCGGGGGGGACGGAGCCGCCTTGGGGTACCAAGAGACCCAGTACTTC. Its translation is CASSFGGDGAALGYQETQYF.

The sample holds many counts of this clonotype. The rearrangement links TRBV28 to TRBJ2-4; 14 bases agree with TRBD2. The CDR3 sequence is 16 residues long. The trim removed 10 bases at V and 6 bases at J, leaving 11 bases unmatched. Per germline, CDR1 MDHEN and CDR2 SYDVKM. The CDR3 region has the DNA TGTGCCACCTCGGTGGCAGGACTAGCGGGAGGAAACATTCAGTACTTC. Protein: CATSVAGLAGGNIQYF.

The sample holds many counts of this clonotype. The V and J genes are TRBV6-5 and TRBJ1-2; D remains ambiguous. The germline V gene encodes CDR1 MNHEY and CDR2 SVGAGI. V lost 2 bases to trimming and J lost 8 bases, with 12 bases between them. CDR3 length equals 13 residues. This chain's CDR3 is CASSYEGETGYTF. In DNA, the CDR3 is TGTGCCAGCAGTTACGAGGGAGAAACCGGCTACACCTTC.

The rearrangement uses TRBV7-3 and TRBJ2-1; TRBD1 matches 8 bases. Per germline, CDR1 SGHTA and CDR2 FQGTGA. This CDR3 has 15 residues. J gave up 9 bases and V 5 bases, and 12 bases lay outside the gene matches. CDR3 coding DNA: TGTGCCAGCAGCCCATTGGGACAGGTGGTCGGTGAGCAGTTCTTC. Translation: CASSPLGQVVGEQFF.

This clonotype was seen repeatedly, ten times or more. This rearrangement joins TRBV6-1 to TRBJ2-5, with unresolved D. Trimming cost V 6 bases and J 5 bases, with 10 bases left between them. Germline V gives CDR1 MNHNS, CDR2 SASEGT. This CDR3 has 12 amino acids. The CDR3 here is CASSPNRETQYF. The CDR3 DNA reads TGTGCCAGCAGCCCGAATAGGGAGACCCAGTACTTC.

There are many counts of this clonotype. V and J are TRBV7-8 and TRBJ1-1; TRBD1 matches at 7 bases. CDR1 is SGHVS and CDR2 is FQNEAQ in the germline V gene. The junction had 9 bases not matched to a gene; V was cut back by 5 bases and J by 0 bases. There are 16 residues in the CDR3. The DNA for the CDR3 is TGTGCCAGCAGCCTCCAGACAGGGCTCATGAACACTGAAGCTTTCTTT. It is translated as CASSLQTGLMNTEAFF. The full variable domain, with the rest looked up from reference TRBV7-8 and TRBJ1-1, is GAGVSQSPRYKVAKRGQDVALRCDPISGHVSLFWYQQALGQGPEFLTYFQNEAQLDKSGLPSDRFFAERPEGSVSTLKIQRTQQEDSAVYLCASSLQTGLMNTEAFFGQGTRLTVV.

This clonotype was detected ten times or more. V is TRBV5-1 and J is TRBJ1-1, with a tentative D call TRBD1 (6 bases). Germline V CDR1 and CDR2: SGHRS, YFSETQ. The CDR3 consists of 15 residues. V was pared by 7 bases and J by 1 base, with 17 bases between. The CDR3 bases are TGCGCCAGCTCCGGTCTCCCGGGACAGAACACTGAAGCTTTCTTT. It codes for CASSGLPGQNTEAFF.

The CDR3 nucleotides read TGTGCCAGCAGCGTAGGAACAGGGTATGGCTACACCTTC. Its protein product is CASSVGTGYGYTF. The chain joins TRBV9 to TRBJ1-2, with TRBD1 as a possible D gene (6 bases). Trimming took 0 bases from V and 5 from J, leaving 8 bases between them. CDR1 SGDLS and CDR2 YYNGEE come from the germline V gene. CDR3 length: 13 residues.

This clonotype was seen at least ten times. The chain joins TRBV9 to TRBJ2-5, with TRBD2 as a possible D gene (6 bases). The V and J ends lost 4 bases and 2 bases respectively, with 12 bases between them. The germline gives CDR1 SGDLS, CDR2 YYNGEE. There are 14 residues in the CDR3. The CDR3 nucleotides are TGTGCCAGCAGCCCCGGGACTCAACAAGAGACCCAGTACTTC. Amino acids: CASSPGTQQETQYF. Based on the CDR3 plus reference TRBV9 and TRBJ2-5, the full variable domain is DSGVTQTPKHLITATGQRVTLRCSPRSGDLSVYWYQQSLDQGLQFLIQYYNGEERAKGNILERFSAQQFPDLHSELNLSSLELGDSALYFCASSPGTQQETQYFGPGTRLLVL.

In this sample, this clonotype turned up many times. This chain joins TRBV20-1 and TRBJ2-5, with TRBD1 as a possible D gene (6 bases). Trimming pared 2 bases from V and 2 bases from J, leaving 12 bases between. The CDR3 contains 14 residues. CDR1 is DFQATT and CDR2 is SNEGSKA in the germline V gene (reference sequence). The CDR3 DNA follows: TGCAGTGCTAGACATGGACAGCAACAAGAGACCCAGTACTTC. This codes for CSARHGQQQETQYF.

Remarks on this clonotype: One end of the junction fails to match germline, which may point to a read error. This sequence joins TRBV5-1 and TRBJ1-2; D gene ambiguous. Germline V gene sequence: CDR1 SGHRS, CDR2 YFSETQ. This CDR3 spans 14 amino acids. The CDR3 region is CASSLASLFYGYTF. CDR3 bases: TGCGCTAGCAGCTTGGCTTCTCTGTTCTATGGCTACACCTTC.

This clonotype was seen only a few times. DNA for the CDR3: TGTGCCAGCAGTGAGGGACAGGGCCCCAAAAGCACAGATACGCAGTATTTT. Protein product: CASSEGQGPKSTDTQYF. The chain uses TRBV2 and TRBJ2-3, with 9 bases lining up with TRBD1. Germline lookup yields CDR1 SNHLY and CDR2 FYNNEI. V shed 3 bases, J shed 0 bases, and the junction held 7 bases outside the gene matches. The CDR3 runs 17 residues.

With respect to this clonotype: This may stem from a read error, because a much larger clone lies one nucleotide away. This chain uses TRBV5-1 with TRBJ2-1, with TRBD1 identical over 8 bases. The CDR3 length is 17 residues. Germline CDR1 and CDR2: SGHRS and YFSETQ. The CDR3 protein is CASSLASGQGAKNEQSF. CDR3 in DNA: TGCGCCAGCAGCTTGGCCTCGGGGCAGGGGGCTAAGAATGAGCAGTCCTTC.

This clonotype was observed a handful of times. The chain links TRBV6-4 to TRBJ2-1; the match to TRBD2 covers 13 bases. Losses at the gene ends were 4 bases for V and 5 bases for J; bases not matched to a gene: 5. Germline V lookup: CDR1 MRHNA, CDR2 SNTAGT. This CDR3 is 16 amino acids long. In DNA form, the CDR3 reads TGTGCCAGCAGTGTTACGGGACTAGCGGGAAACAATGAGCAGTTCTTC. It translates to CASSVTGLAGNNEQFF.

This clonotype has at least ten counts. One junction end disagrees with the germline gene, perhaps due to a read error. The chain joins TRBV5-1 to TRBJ2-1; 7 nucleotides line up with TRBD2. CDR1 is SGHRS and CDR2 is YFSETQ in the germline V gene. The CDR3 loop spans 13 amino acids. CDR3 nucleotide sequence: TGTGCCAGCAGCTTGGGAGGGGACAATGAGCAGTTCTTC. Translating it yields CASSLGGDNEQFF.

At least ten counts were recorded for this clonotype. The chain employs TRBV7-2 and TRBJ2-7; D is unclear. Trimming pared 2 bases from V and 1 base from J, leaving 9 bases between. CDR1 is SGHTA, CDR2 FQGNSA, per germline. CDR3 size: 14 residues. The CDR3 is CASSLSWRSYEQYF. CDR3 sequence (DNA): TGTGCCAGCAGCTTAAGTTGGCGATCCTACGAGCAGTACTTC.

In DNA form, the CDR3 reads TGTGCCAGCAGTCACTTGGAACCCCAGCATTTT. Protein: CASSHLEPQHF. The chain has TRBV28 and TRBJ1-5; D gene unclear. Deletions cut 5 bases from V and 10 bases from J, with 9 bases between. CDR1 and CDR2 (germline): MDHEN, SYDVKM. The length of the CDR3 is 11 residues.

This clonotype was seen at least ten times. The chain links TRBV27 to TRBJ1-1, with D uncertain. V was cut by 7 bases and J by 1 base, with 10 bases left in between. Germline CDR1 reads MNHEY; CDR2 reads SMNVEV (reference sequence). There are 13 residues in the CDR3. DNA for the CDR3: TGTGCCAGCATCGGAGAGAGGAACACTGAAGCTTTCTTT. Translating it yields CASIGERNTEAFF.

Ten or more counts support this clonotype. The chain carries TRBV7-2 and TRBJ2-7; no reliable D call. The CDR3 spans 11 residues. Deletions cut 5 bases from V and 4 bases from J, with 6 bases between. Germline values: CDR1 SGHTA, CDR2 FQGNSA. Written as DNA, the CDR3 is TGTGCCAGCAGCCCTAGTTACGAGCAGTACTTC. The encoded protein is CASSPSYEQYF.

There are many counts of this clonotype. The chain carries TRBV20-1 and TRBJ2-1; D is perhaps TRBD1 or TRBD2 (6 bases each). Germline V gene sequence: CDR1 DFQATT, CDR2 SNEGSKA (reference sequence). Trimming stripped 4 bases from V and 3 bases from J, with 10 bases between. The CDR3 runs to 13 residues. This chain's CDR3 is CSANGGHYNEQFF. The CDR3 nucleotides are TGCAGTGCTAACGGGGGACACTACAATGAGCAGTTCTTC.

This clonotype was seen a few times. This rearrangement joins TRBV27 to TRBJ2-5, with D maybe TRBD1 (6 bases). The CDR3 sequence is 14 residues long. Trimming cost V 4 bases and J 2 bases, with 11 bases left between them. The germline gives CDR1 MNHEY, CDR2 SMNVEV (reference sequence). CDR3 protein: CASSSRDTQETQYF. The CDR3 DNA reads as TGTGCCAGCAGTTCCCGGGACACTCAAGAGACCCAGTACTTC.